These T cell receptor beta chains were read from a single sample in a study of T cell clonotyping in hematopoietic cell transplantation. Clones were sequenced by immunoSEQ multiplex PCR, and TCRdb holds only the in-frame ones, with some missing. The sample contains about 15,000 clones, 94% of which appear only once. Here the sequenced sample was PBMCs, taken 30 days after allogeneic stem cell transplant. These receptors all come from a male patient aged 60-69 years who had an allogeneic stem cell transplant from an unrelated donor, so the T cells may come from the graft donor. Some clones in this sample may be carry-over from other donors' samples. Each CDR3 is given with its conserved first and last residue.

v_call cdr3_aa
TRBV7-8 CASSLVAGGQQETQYF
TRBV4-3 CASSHRTSGGEISTDTQYF
TRBV7-2 CASSLNTEAFF
TRBV4-1 CASSQLALERAFF
TRBV19 CASSGRPSYEQYF
TRBV4-1 CASSQDLNVPEQFF
TRBV7-2 CASSLDQVNTEAFF
TRBV6-5 CASSKPGTATYEQYF
TRBV11-2 CASSLDSGKYSPLHF
TRBV6-6 CASSNSIGTSKAEAFF
TRBV6-1 CASSDGNTNEKLFF
TRBV25-1 CASSESVGAQETQYF
TRBV4-1 CASSRPGSRDTQYF
TRBV19 CASSNPDRGETEAFF
TRBV2 CASSEWSGGLNSYEQYF
TRBV14 CASSQDTVTDTQYF
TRBV13 CASSLGGNTEAFF
TRBV9 CASSVGGQNYGYTF
TRBV7-8 CASRPGPTNTEAFF
TRBV10-2 CASSESYSLVNSPLHF
TRBV9 CASSLGTGNYGYTF
TRBV6-5 CASSPGGTNEKLFF
TRBV2 CASSYQARETQYF
TRBV6-1 CASSRELMNTEAFF
TRBV10-1 CASSPVCSKDTQYF
TRBV6-1 CASRAGYGEEKLFF
TRBV2 CASSPNRGETQYF
TRBV4-3 CASSRGGNQPQHF
TRBV21-1 CASSISRGSSYEQYF
TRBV6-5 CASRRDGGGAEAFF
TRBV2 CASSVRVRQPQHF
TRBV7-9 CASSSPGQGNEKLFF
TRBV6-5 CATCGGSSYEQYF
TRBV19 CASSKDTDTQYF
TRBV11-2 CASSPTGWDGYTF
TRBV5-6 CASRYGQGAEHYGYTF
TRBV5-1 CASSEGQGSRDEQFF
TRBV7-6 CASSPGLAGATDTQYF